These T cell receptor beta chains were read from a single sample in a study of OX40 agonist ivuxolimab in advanced cancers. Sequencing used immunoSEQ multiplex PCR; TCRdb keeps in-frame clones, though not all of them. The sample shows about 63,000 clones, over 75% of them seen only once. Here the sequenced sample was CD4+ or CD8+ T cells sorted from blood, taken in a trial of the OX40 agonist ivuxolimab. The source of these receptors is an adult with an advanced solid tumor such as melanoma, head and neck, liver or kidney cancer. The CDR3 runs from the conserved cysteine through the conserved F or W. Each record gives: J gene, V gene, CDR3 protein.

>TRBJ2-1|TRBV10-3
CAISGDRGANYNEQFF
>TRBJ1-5|TRBV7-2
CASSFPDRSGPQHF
>TRBJ2-5|TRBV6-5
CASSYSNRETQYF
>TRBJ1-1|TRBV29-1
CSATRGTANTEAFF
>TRBJ2-7|TRBV10-3
CAISIAGGPNYEQYF
>TRBJ1-2|TRBV5-4
CASSPDGQLPYGYTF
>TRBJ1-6|TRBV5-8
CASSLVLGLSSYNSPLHF
>TRBJ2-3|TRBV11-3
CASSLGSTDTQYF
>TRBJ2-6|TRBV2
CASSDRGAGANVLTF
>TRBJ2-7|TRBV10-3
CAISEPRTSGRYEQYF
>TRBJ2-7|TRBV27
CASSLDRVRDEQYF
>TRBJ2-3|TRBV5-1
CASSVPHFPSSTDTQYF
>TRBJ1-1|TRBV5-1
CASSLMAGTNTEAFF
>TRBJ1-2|TRBV19
CASSIETDRVVYGYTF
>TRBJ2-7|TRBV2
CASSNDIYEQYF
>TRBJ1-2|TRBV19
CASSPTVPLGGYTF
>TRBJ1-4|TRBV5-1
CASSSVPGEGEKLFF
>TRBJ2-7|TRBV5-8
CASSFYGGAEQYF
>TRBJ2-5|TRBV7-7
CASSLLPTQGQETQYF
>TRBJ1-4|TRBV2
CASTRVEREKLFF
>TRBJ1-4|TRBV29-1
CSAVEGNEKLFF
>TRBJ1-4|TRBV11-2
CASSLGRVNEKLFF
>TRBJ2-7|TRBV27
CASSLYSYEQYF
>TRBJ2-7|TRBV18
CASSSSGSSYEQYF
>TRBJ2-5|TRBV5-1
CASSSGTSGAQETQYF
>TRBJ2-7|TRBV29-1
CSVDQGWGQYF
>TRBJ2-3|TRBV7-9
CASSAGTSGGTDTQYF
>TRBJ2-5|TRBV9
CASSEYSGRPTQETQYF
>TRBJ2-7|TRBV5-1
CASSLVMLAGGPPQFEEQYF
>TRBJ1-1|TRBV15
CATSRDKRENTEAFF
>TRBJ1-1|TRBV14
CASSPYRGQNTEAFF
>TRBJ2-1|TRBV28
CASSFSGGSSYNEQFF
>TRBJ1-1|TRBV7-2
CASSSYTSAEAFF